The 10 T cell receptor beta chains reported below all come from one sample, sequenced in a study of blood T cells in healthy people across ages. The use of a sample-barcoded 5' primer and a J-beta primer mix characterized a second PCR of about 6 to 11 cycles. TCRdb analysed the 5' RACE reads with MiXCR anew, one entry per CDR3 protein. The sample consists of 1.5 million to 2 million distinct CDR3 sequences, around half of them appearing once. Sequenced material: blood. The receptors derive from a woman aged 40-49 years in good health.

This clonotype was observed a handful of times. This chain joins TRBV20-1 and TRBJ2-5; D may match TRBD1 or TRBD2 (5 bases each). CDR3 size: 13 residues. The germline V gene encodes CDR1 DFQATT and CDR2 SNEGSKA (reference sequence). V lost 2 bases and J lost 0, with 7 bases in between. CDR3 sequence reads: CSARWGNQETQYF. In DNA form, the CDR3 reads TGCAGTGCTAGATGGGGGAACCAAGAGACCCAGTACTTC.

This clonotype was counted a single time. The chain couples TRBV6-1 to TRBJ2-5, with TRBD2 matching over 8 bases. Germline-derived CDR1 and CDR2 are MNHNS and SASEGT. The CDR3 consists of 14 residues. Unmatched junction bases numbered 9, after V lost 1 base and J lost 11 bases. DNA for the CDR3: TGTGCCAGCAGTGAAGGGACTAGCCCCGGGTGGCAGTACTTC. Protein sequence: CASSEGTSPGWQYF.

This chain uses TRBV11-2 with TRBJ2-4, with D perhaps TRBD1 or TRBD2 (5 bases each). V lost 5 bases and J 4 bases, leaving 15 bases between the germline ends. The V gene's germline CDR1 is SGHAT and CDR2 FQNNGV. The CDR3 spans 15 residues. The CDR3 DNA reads TGTGCCAGCAGCCGGGACGGGTCGGGTAAAAACATTCAGTACTTC. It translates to CASSRDGSGKNIQYF.

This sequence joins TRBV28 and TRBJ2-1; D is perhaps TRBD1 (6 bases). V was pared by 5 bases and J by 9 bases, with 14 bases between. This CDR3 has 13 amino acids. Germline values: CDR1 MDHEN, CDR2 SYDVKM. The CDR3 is CASSVQGYREQFF. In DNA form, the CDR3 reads TGTGCCAGCAGTGTACAGGGTTACCGTGAGCAGTTCTTC.

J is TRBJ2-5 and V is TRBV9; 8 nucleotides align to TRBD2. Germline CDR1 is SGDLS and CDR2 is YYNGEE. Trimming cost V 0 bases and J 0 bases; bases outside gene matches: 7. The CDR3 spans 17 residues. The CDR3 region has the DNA TGTGCCAGCAGCGTAGCCGGGACTAGGGATTACCAAGAGACCCAGTACTTC. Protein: CASSVAGTRDYQETQYF.

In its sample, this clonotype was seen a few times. The CDR3 loop is CASSHGQADSGEKLFF. Written as DNA, the CDR3 is TGCGCCAGCAGCCACGGACAGGCGGATTCGGGTGAAAAACTGTTTTTT. The rearrangement uses TRBV4-1 and TRBJ1-4, with TRBD1 matching over 7 bases. The V gene's germline CDR1 is MGHRA and CDR2 YSYEKL. Trimming took 3 bases from V and 7 from J; bases not matched to a gene: 11. CDR3 length: 16 residues.

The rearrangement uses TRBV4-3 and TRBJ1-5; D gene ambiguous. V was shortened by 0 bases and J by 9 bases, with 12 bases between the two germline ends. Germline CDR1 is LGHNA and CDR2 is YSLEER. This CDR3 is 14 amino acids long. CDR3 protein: CASSQDRTAWPQHF. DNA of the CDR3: TGCGCCAGCAGCCAAGATCGAACAGCATGGCCCCAGCATTTT.

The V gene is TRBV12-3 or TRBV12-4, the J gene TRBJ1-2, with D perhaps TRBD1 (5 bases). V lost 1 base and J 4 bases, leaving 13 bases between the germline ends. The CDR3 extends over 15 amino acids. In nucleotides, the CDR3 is TGTGCCAGCAGTTTAGGAGGCAGGGCCCCCTATGGCTACACCTTC. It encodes CASSLGGRAPYGYTF.

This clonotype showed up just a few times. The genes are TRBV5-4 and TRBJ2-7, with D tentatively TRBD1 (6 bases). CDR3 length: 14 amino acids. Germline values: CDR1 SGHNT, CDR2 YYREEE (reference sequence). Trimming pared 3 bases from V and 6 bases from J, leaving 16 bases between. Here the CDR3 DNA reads TGTGCCAGCAGCTCGGGACAAAATTTGGGCGAGCAGTACTTC. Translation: CASSSGQNLGEQYF.

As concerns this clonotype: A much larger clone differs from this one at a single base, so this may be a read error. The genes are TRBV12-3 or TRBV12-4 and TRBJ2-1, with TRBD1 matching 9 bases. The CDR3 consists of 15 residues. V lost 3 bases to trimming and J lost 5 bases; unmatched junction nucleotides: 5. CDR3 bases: TGTGCCAGCAGTTTCCCGGGACAGGGAGACAATGAGCAGTTCTTC. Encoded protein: CASSFPGQGDNEQFF.